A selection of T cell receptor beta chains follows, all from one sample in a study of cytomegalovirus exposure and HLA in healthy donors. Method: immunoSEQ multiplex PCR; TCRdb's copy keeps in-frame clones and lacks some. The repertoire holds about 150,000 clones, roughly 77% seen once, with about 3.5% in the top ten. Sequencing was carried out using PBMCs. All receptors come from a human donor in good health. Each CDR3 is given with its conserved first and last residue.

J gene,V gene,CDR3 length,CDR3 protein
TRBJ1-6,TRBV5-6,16,CASSKGAGDPDSPLHF
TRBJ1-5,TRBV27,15,CASSFRQDSNQPQHF
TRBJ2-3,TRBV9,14,CASSLSGTVDTQYF
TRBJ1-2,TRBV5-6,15,CASRSDRDNNYGYTF
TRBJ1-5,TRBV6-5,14,CASSEIRSDQPQHF
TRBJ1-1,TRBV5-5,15,CATRIGGGLNTEAFF
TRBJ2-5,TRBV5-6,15,CASSLLCAGQETQYF
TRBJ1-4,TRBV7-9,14,CASSTGSTNEKLFF
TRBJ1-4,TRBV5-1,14,CASSPDRGNEKLFF
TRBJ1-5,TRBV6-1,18,CASSEAGEDRGRGQPQHF
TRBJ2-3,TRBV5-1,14,CASSLGSLRDTQYF
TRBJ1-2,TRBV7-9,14,CASSLAVASYGYTF
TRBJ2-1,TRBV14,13,CASRRDRYNEQFF
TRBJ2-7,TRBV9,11,CASSNLDEQYF
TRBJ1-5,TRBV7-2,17,CASSLGGGRAINQPQHF
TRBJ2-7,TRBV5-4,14,CASSVGQVSYEQYF
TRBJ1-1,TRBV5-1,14,CASSLGVNRAGAFF
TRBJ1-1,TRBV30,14,CAWNRGVGIPEAFF
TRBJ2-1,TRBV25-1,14,CASSEIDRDDEQFF
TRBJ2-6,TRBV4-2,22,CASSRENSHGDRGLGGANVLTF
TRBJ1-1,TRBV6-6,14,CASSYTETGGEAFF
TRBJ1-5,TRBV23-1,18,CASSQAAQQHLYNQPQHF